Presented here are 16 T cell receptor beta chains from one specimen sequenced in a study of cytomegalovirus exposure and HLA in healthy donors. Repertoires were generated with immunoSEQ multiplex PCR, while TCRdb's copy carries only in-frame clones and drops some. The sample yields about 240,000 clones, roughly 86% seen once. Sequenced input: PBMCs. These TCRs come from a woman younger than 45 in good health and CMV-seropositive.

The chain has TRBV6-5 and TRBJ1-1; weak D call: TRBD1 (5 bases). CDR1 and CDR2 (germline): MNHEY, SVGAGI. V lost 4 bases, J lost 1 base, and 16 bases lay in between. The CDR3 covers 16 residues. This CDR3 reads CASSSPLGGGNTEAFF. The CDR3 nucleotides are TGTGCCAGCAGTTCCCCCTTGGGGGGAGGGAACACTGAAGCTTTCTTT.

Notes on this clone: The DNA is left out, because the CDR3 cannot be placed on it with certainty; the CDR3 is given as TCRdb lists it. The gene calls are TRBV30 and TRBJ2-3; the listed D gene, TRBD1, was not tested against the DNA. 15 amino acids form the CDR3, both terminal residues included. The germline V gene has CDR1 GTSNPN and CDR2 SVGIG (reference sequence). The CDR3: CAWSSGQGAQYTQYF.

This rearrangement joins TRBV30 to TRBJ2-5; D call uncertain. The germline V and J ends were trimmed by 0 bases and 5 bases, with 10 bases remaining between them. The CDR3 has 13 residues. The germline V gene has CDR1 GTSNPN and CDR2 SVGIG (reference sequence). The CDR3 protein is CAWSVTGYETQYF. CDR3 nucleotides: TGTGCCTGGAGTGTAACGGGTTACGAGACCCAGTACTTC.

The J gene is TRBJ1-5, the V gene TRBV6-1; 10 bases match TRBD1. The CDR3 has 14 amino acids. The ends lost 5 bases at V and 6 bases at J; junction bases unmatched: 4. Germline CDR1 is MNHNS and CDR2 is SASEGT. CDR3 protein: CASSRGTGVQPQHF. DNA of the CDR3: TGTGCCAGCAGTAGGGGGACAGGGGTTCAGCCCCAGCATTTT.

This clone was observed a single time. This chain uses TRBV27 with TRBJ2-1; D perhaps matches TRBD2 (5 bases). From germline, CDR1 is MNHEY and CDR2 SMNVEV (reference sequence). This CDR3 spans 13 amino acids. V lost 8 bases and J lost 9, with 17 bases in between. CDR3 loop: CASSTSKIGEQFF. In DNA, the CDR3 is TGTGCCAGCTCAACTAGTAAGATTGGTGAGCAGTTCTTC.

The CDR3 protein is CASSHPGQPQHF. In nucleotides, the CDR3 is TGTGCCAGCAGCCATCCGGGTCAGCCCCAGCATTTT. The rearrangement uses TRBV28 and TRBJ1-5; no reliable D call. Trimming removed 6 bases from V and 6 bases from J, with 9 bases in between. Germline V gene data show CDR1 as MDHEN and CDR2 as SYDVKM. The CDR3 sequence is 12 residues long.

This chain connects TRBV5-1 to TRBJ2-7; 7 bases align to TRBD1. Trimming removed 0 bases from V and 3 bases from J; junction bases left unmatched: 9. The germline gives CDR1 SGHRS, CDR2 YFSETQ. CDR3 length equals 16 residues. CDR3 residues: CASSLVHSGQNYEQYF. The CDR3 DNA reads TGCGCCAGCAGCTTGGTTCACTCGGGACAGAACTACGAGCAGTACTTC.

This clone occurred once. CDR3 bases: TGTGCCAGCAGTGAATATGGTAACGGGAGGGCCCGAGAGACCCAGTACTTC. It specifies CASSEYGNGRARETQYF. The V gene is TRBV25-1, the J gene TRBJ2-5, with 8 bases aligning to TRBD2. CDR1 MGHDK and CDR2 SYGVNS come from the germline V gene. Germline trimming cut 0 bases from V and 4 bases from J; bases unmatched to any gene: 10. The CDR3 spans 17 residues.

The chain couples TRBV20-1 to TRBJ2-1; TRBD2 might be the D (5 bases). The CDR3 extends over 11 amino acids. Germline CDR1 and CDR2: DFQATT and SNEGSKA (reference sequence). With 3 bases removed from V and 12 bases from J, the gap between germline ends came to 12 bases. CDR3 loop: CSARGVIGQFF. For the CDR3, the DNA is TGCAGTGCTAGGGGAGTGATCGGGCAGTTCTTC.

The chain has TRBV9 and TRBJ2-7, with a possible D match to TRBD2 (7 bases). The germline CDR1 and CDR2 sequences are SGDLS and YYNGEE. The CDR3 length is 15 residues. Trimming shortened V by 0 bases and J by 4 bases, and 14 bases separated the two germline ends. CDR3 coding DNA: TGTGCCAGCAGCGTAGGAGGGGGAGGGCCTTACGAGCAGTACTTC. Amino acids: CASSVGGGGPYEQYF.

This clone was seen only once. CDR3 in amino acids: CASSPGLGGGEKLFF. The CDR3 DNA follows: TGTGCCAGCAGCCCTGGACTAGGGGGAGGTGAAAAACTGTTTTTT. The J gene is TRBJ1-4, the V gene TRBV5-4; TRBD1 might be the D (6 bases). The germline V and J ends were trimmed by 4 bases and 7 bases, with 17 bases remaining between them. Per the germline V gene, CDR1 is SGHNT and CDR2 is YYREEE (reference sequence). The CDR3 extends over 15 amino acids.

V gene TRBV2 combines with J gene TRBJ1-5, with 9 bases fitting TRBD1. The germline V gene has CDR1 SNHLY and CDR2 FYNNEI. This CDR3 comprises 15 residues. V dropped 6 bases and J dropped 1; count of bases not matched to a gene: 4. CDR3 DNA: TGTGCCAGCAGAGAGGACAGGGGAAGCAATCAGCCCCAGCATTTT. Translated, it gives CASREDRGSNQPQHF.

The rearrangement joins TRBV5-1 to TRBJ2-7; TRBD2 matches 8 bases. The J segment lost 2 bases and the V segment lost 1 base, leaving 2 bases of the junction unmatched. The CDR3 runs 14 residues. The V gene's germline CDR1 is SGHRS and CDR2 YFSETQ. The chain's CDR3 is CASSLTSGAYEQYF. CDR3 bases: TGCGCCAGCAGCTTGACTAGCGGTGCCTACGAGCAGTACTTC.

The chain carries TRBV5-1 and TRBJ1-1; 7 bases are shared with TRBD1. The CDR3 length is 15 residues. Looked up from germline, CDR1 is SGHRS and CDR2 is YFSETQ. The junction had 14 bases not matched to a gene; V was cut back by 7 bases and J by 5 bases. The CDR3 here is CASSSSRGRGTEAFF. In DNA, the CDR3 is TGCGCCAGCTCATCGTCGAGGGGCAGGGGGACTGAAGCTTTCTTT.

This clone has just a few counts. This chain joins TRBV7-2 and TRBJ1-2, with 11 positions matching TRBD1. This CDR3 spans 16 amino acids. Per germline, CDR1 SGHTA and CDR2 FQGNSA. V lost 5 bases, J lost 8 bases, and 13 bases stayed unmatched. The CDR3 DNA reads TGTGCCAGCAGCAGCCAGACCGGACAGGGGGCGCAAGGCTACACCTTC. It specifies CASSSQTGQGAQGYTF.

The rearrangement joins TRBV28 to TRBJ2-1, with TRBD1 matching over 8 bases. CDR3 length: 12 amino acids. The ends lost 5 bases at V and 15 bases at J; junction bases unmatched: 9. The germline gives CDR1 MDHEN, CDR2 SYDVKM. The CDR3 protein is CASSPGNDRGFF. In DNA, the CDR3 is TGTGCCAGCAGTCCGGGTAACGACAGGGGGTTCTTC.